One and the same sample provided the 27 T cell receptor beta chains below, sequenced in a study of cytomegalovirus exposure and HLA in healthy donors. Researchers ran the PCR with 60 Vbeta and 13 Jbeta primers. Generated by immunoSEQ multiplex PCR, the TCRdb table keeps only in-frame clones and is missing some. Its table records some 150,000 clones. Sequencing was done on a sample of PBMCs. The receptors were sampled from a woman aged 18-29 years in good health and CMV-seronegative.

The gene calls are TRBV4-2 and TRBJ1-5, with TRBD1 as a possible D gene (6 bases). Trimming took off 4 bases at V and 1 base at J, with 8 bases between the two ends. The CDR3 has 14 amino acids. Germline CDR1 LGHNA, CDR2 YNFKEQ. CDR3 residues: CASSLGQSNQPQHF. The DNA of the CDR3 is TGTGCCAGCAGCCTAGGACAGAGCAATCAGCCCCAGCATTTT.

This chain uses TRBV4-2 with TRBJ2-7; 9 positions agree with TRBD2. Germline values: CDR1 LGHNA, CDR2 YNFKEQ. The length of the CDR3 is 17 residues. The V and J ends lost 1 base and 3 bases, in that order; junction bases with no gene match: 10. The CDR3 spells CASSQGSGIAGVYEQYF. The CDR3 coding sequence is TGTGCCAGCAGCCAAGGATCGGGGATAGCGGGGGTCTACGAGCAGTACTTC.

This sequence joins TRBV9 and TRBJ1-1, with D perhaps TRBD1 (5 bases). Germline values: CDR1 SGDLS, CDR2 YYNGEE. V was clipped by 4 bases and J by 5 bases, with 15 bases between them. The CDR3 loop spans 14 amino acids. The chain's CDR3 is CASSPGGMGTEAFF. CDR3 in DNA: TGTGCCAGCAGCCCCGGGGGTATGGGGACTGAAGCTTTCTTT.

The chain links TRBV5-8 to TRBJ2-5; D ambiguous. Per germline, CDR1 SGHTS and CDR2 YDEGEE. This CDR3 spans 15 amino acids. V was trimmed by 4 bases and J by 0 bases, leaving 13 bases between them. The CDR3, as DNA: TGTGCCAGCAGCCATCGACATTCCGACCAAGAGACCCAGTACTTC. Protein product: CASSHRHSDQETQYF.

The gene calls are TRBV18 and TRBJ2-7; possible D gene TRBD2, 5 bases. Trimming stripped 5 bases from V and 5 bases from J, with 19 bases between. The CDR3 contains 15 residues. Germline CDR1 is KGHSH and CDR2 is LQKENI. In nucleotides, the CDR3 is TGTGCCAGCTCAGCTGAGGGTAACGTCTTCCACGAGCAGTACTTC. Translated, it gives CASSAEGNVFHEQYF.

The CDR3 protein is CASSLNAGETTEAFF. The CDR3 nucleotides are TGCGCCAGCAGCTTGAATGCAGGGGAGACGACTGAAGCTTTCTTT. The chain couples TRBV5-1 to TRBJ1-1; perhaps TRBD1 as D (6 bases). Germline loops: CDR1 SGHRS, CDR2 YFSETQ. Trimming shortened V by 1 base and J by 5 bases, and 15 bases separated the two germline ends. CDR3 length equals 15 residues.

The chain joins TRBV10-3 to TRBJ2-7; possible D gene TRBD2, 5 bases. This CDR3 is built from 14 residues. Germline CDR1 and CDR2: ENHRY and SYGVKD. V was trimmed by 3 bases and J by 2 bases, leaving 11 bases between them. In DNA, the CDR3 is TGTGCCATCAGTGACGCCTCGAGGGCCTACGAGCAGTACTTC. Residues: CAISDASRAYEQYF.

The V call is TRBV4-1, the J call TRBJ2-2; tentatively, D is TRBD2 (5 bases). V was shortened by 4 bases and J by 0 bases, with 21 bases between the two germline ends. The germline CDR1 and CDR2 sequences are MGHRA and YSYEKL. This CDR3 spans 19 amino acids. CDR3 DNA sequence: TGCGCCAGCAGCCGCTACGGGGAGAGCAGTGGTACGAACACCGGGGAGCTGTTTTTT. The encoded protein is CASSRYGESSGTNTGELFF.

The chain has TRBV9 and TRBJ1-2; 7 nucleotides line up with TRBD1. The CDR3 has 15 amino acids. J was trimmed by 3 bases and V by 3 bases; bases with no gene match: 8. In germline, CDR1 is SGDLS, CDR2 YYNGEE. CDR3 loop: CASSANRGPYYGYTF. DNA of the CDR3: TGTGCCAGCAGCGCCAACAGGGGCCCCTACTATGGCTACACCTTC.

V is TRBV14 and J is TRBJ1-1; the D gene is possibly TRBD1 (5 bases). The CDR3 extends over 14 amino acids. Trimming left V 2 bases short and J 10 bases short, with 17 bases between. In germline, CDR1 is SGHDN, CDR2 FVKESK. Here the CDR3 reads CASSQLGRAGGAFF. Written as DNA, the CDR3 is TGTGCCAGCAGCCAACTCGGACGGGCGGGGGGAGCTTTCTTT.

With regard to this clone: The junction shows a germline mismatch at one end, possibly a read error. V and J are TRBV2 and TRBJ2-7; 9 positions match TRBD2. Germline V CDR1 and CDR2: SNHLY, FYNNEI. The CDR3 runs to 15 residues. CDR3 bases: TGTACCAGCAGAAGAAGGGCGGGAGGGCCGGACGAGCAGTACTTC. Translating gives CTSRRRAGGPDEQYF.

V gene TRBV6-6 combines with J gene TRBJ2-7; 12 nucleotides match TRBD1. The germline V gene has CDR1 MNHNY and CDR2 SVGAGI (reference sequence). Unmatched junction bases numbered 2, after V lost 2 bases and J lost 6 bases. This CDR3 has 14 residues. DNA for the CDR3: TGTGCCAGCAGTTACCGGGACAGGGGGCGCGAGCAGTACTTC. Translated, it gives CASSYRDRGREQYF.

V usage is TRBV30 and J usage is TRBJ2-1; 11 bases are shared with TRBD2. In germline, CDR1 is GTSNPN, CDR2 SVGIG (reference sequence). The CDR3 runs to 14 residues. V lost 3 bases, J lost 7 bases, and 5 bases stayed unmatched. The CDR3 protein is CAWRGVAGGNEQFF. CDR3 DNA: TGTGCCTGGAGGGGGGTAGCGGGAGGGAATGAGCAGTTCTTC.

The CDR3 sequence: CASRDSEQYV. The CDR3 DNA is TGTGCCAGTAGAGACTCCGAGCAGTACGTC. The V and J genes are TRBV19 and TRBJ2-7; unclear D gene. The CDR3 spans 10 residues. Germline assignment: CDR1 LNHDA and CDR2 SQIVND (reference sequence). The germline V and J ends were trimmed by 6 bases and 6 bases, with 6 bases remaining between them.

The rearrangement joins TRBV4-2 to TRBJ2-1; TRBD2 matches at 8 bases. The junction had 14 bases not matched to a gene; V was cut back by 5 bases and J by 8 bases. The CDR3 runs 16 residues. The germline V gene encodes CDR1 LGHNA and CDR2 YNFKEQ. The CDR3: CASSTTGGRIGDEQFF. In nucleotides, the CDR3 is TGTGCCAGCAGCACCACGGGGGGGAGAATCGGGGATGAGCAGTTCTTC.

The rearrangement uses TRBV14 and TRBJ1-2, with 7 bases fitting TRBD1. CDR1 and CDR2 (germline): SGHDN, FVKESK. Trimming removed 4 bases from V and 5 bases from J; junction bases left unmatched: 4. This CDR3 spans 13 amino acids. CDR3 protein: CASSPTGRYGYTF. As DNA, the CDR3 is TGTGCCAGCAGCCCGACAGGGAGGTATGGCTACACCTTC.

CDR3 loop: CAWSQRQGNYGYTF. The CDR3 coding sequence is TGTGCCTGGAGTCAGAGACAGGGTAACTATGGCTACACCTTC. The chain couples TRBV30 to TRBJ1-2; 7 bases fit TRBD1. Looked up from germline, CDR1 is GTSNPN and CDR2 is SVGIG (reference sequence). The trim removed 2 bases at V and 1 base at J, leaving 4 bases unmatched. The CDR3 spans 14 residues. Together with reference TRBV30 and TRBJ1-2, the CDR3 gives the full variable domain: SQTIHQWPATLVQPVGSPLSLECTVEGTSNPNLYWYRQAAGRGLQLLFYSVGIGQISSEVPQNLSASRPQDRQFILSSKKLLLSDSGFYLCAWSQRQGNYGYTFGSGTRLTVV.

The V and J genes are TRBV6-5 and TRBJ2-3; 9 bases map to TRBD1. CDR3 length equals 14 residues. Trimming took 8 bases from V and 2 from J; bases not matched to a gene: 5. Germline V gives CDR1 MNHEY, CDR2 SVGAGI. The CDR3, as DNA: TGTGCCAGCCAAGGACAGGGGCTCACAGATACGCAGTATTTT. Translating it yields CASQGQGLTDTQYF.

V gene TRBV27 combines with J gene TRBJ2-1, with 7 bases fitting TRBD1. Germline V gives CDR1 MNHEY, CDR2 SMNVEV (reference sequence). J lost 0 bases, V lost 5 bases, and 4 bases had no gene match. The CDR3 consists of 15 residues. The CDR3 DNA is TGTGCCAGCAGTAAGACAGGGATCTCCTACAATGAGCAGTTCTTC. It translates to CASSKTGISYNEQFF.

V is TRBV5-1 and J is TRBJ2-7; D uncertain. The V gene's germline CDR1 is SGHRS and CDR2 YFSETQ. This CDR3 has 14 amino acids. Trimming left V 2 bases short and J 0 bases short, with 9 bases between. CDR3 nucleotide sequence: TGCGCCAGCAGCTTCAGCACCGACTCCTACGAGCAGTACGTC. This sequence encodes CASSFSTDSYEQYV.

The chain recombines TRBV5-6 with TRBJ2-7; 8 positions match TRBD1. Germline V CDR1 and CDR2: SGHDT, YYEEEE. The trim removed 1 base at V and 5 bases at J, leaving 5 bases unmatched. The CDR3 spans 14 residues. As DNA, the CDR3 is TGTGCCAGCAGCTTGCCCGGACAGGGCGACGAGCAGTACTTC. This encodes CASSLPGQGDEQYF.

The chain recombines TRBV16 with TRBJ1-2; D is possibly TRBD1 (6 bases). Trimming removed 0 bases from V and 7 bases from J, with 15 bases in between. This CDR3 has 15 amino acids. Germline V gene lookup returns CDR1 KGHSY and CDR2 FQNENV. The CDR3 spells CASSQSWTDPIGYTF. CDR3 DNA: TGTGCCAGCAGCCAATCTTGGACAGACCCTATTGGCTACACCTTC.

The chain carries TRBV30 and TRBJ2-1, with D possibly being TRBD2 (6 bases). The CDR3 spans 13 residues. In germline, CDR1 is GTSNPN, CDR2 SVGIG (reference sequence). Between the trimmed V and J ends, which lost 2 bases and 7 bases, there was a span of 12 bases. The CDR3 DNA is TGTGCCTGGAGTTTCCCTGGGGGGAATGAGCAGTTCTTC. Its protein product is CAWSFPGGNEQFF. Combining the CDR3 with reference TRBV30 and TRBJ2-1 gives the whole variable domain SQTIHQWPATLVQPVGSPLSLECTVEGTSNPNLYWYRQAAGRGLQLLFYSVGIGQISSEVPQNLSASRPQDRQFILSSKKLLLSDSGFYLCAWSFPGGNEQFFGPGTRLTVL.

This chain links TRBV29-1 with TRBJ1-1, with 11 bases lining up with TRBD1. The CDR3 covers 13 residues. Germline CDR1 and CDR2: SQVTM and ANQGSEA. Trimming took 8 bases from V and 2 from J; bases not matched to a gene: 4. The CDR3 loop reads CSLRTGGNTEAFF. DNA of the CDR3: TGCAGCTTAAGGACAGGGGGCAACACTGAAGCTTTCTTT.

The chain couples TRBV6-1 to TRBJ2-5; TRBD1 matches 8 bases. The junction had 4 bases not matched to a gene; V was cut back by 6 bases and J by 4 bases. Germline CDR1 MNHNS, CDR2 SASEGT. There are 13 residues in the CDR3. The CDR3 coding sequence is TGTGCCAGCAGGGCCACAGGGGGAGAGACCCAGTACTTC. This sequence encodes CASRATGGETQYF.

The gene calls are TRBV5-5 and TRBJ2-2; D is unclear. V lost 0 bases to trimming and J lost 3 bases, with 12 bases between them. This CDR3 region has 16 residues. Germline V gene lookup returns CDR1 SGHKS and CDR2 YYEKEE (reference sequence). In nucleotides, the CDR3 is TGTGCCAGCAGCTTGGCCTTAGTCCGGGACACCGGGGAGCTGTTTTTT. It yields the protein CASSLALVRDTGELFF.

The rearrangement uses TRBV29-1 and TRBJ1-2; D remains ambiguous. The CDR3 sequence is 13 residues long. Germline lookup yields CDR1 SQVTM and CDR2 ANQGSEA. Trimming removed 5 bases from V and 2 bases from J, with 12 bases in between. In DNA form, the CDR3 reads TGCAGCGTTAGATGGGCCGAAAACTATGGCTACACCTTC. Translation gives CSVRWAENYGYTF.